These 17 T cell receptor beta chains were all obtained from the same sample, sequenced in a study of T cells after yellow fever vaccination (dated by TCRdb to the late 2010s). Receptors were amplified or captured by 5' RACE. Sequencing was carried out with an Illumina HiSeq 2500. TCRdb applied fastp at Q25 and MiXCR to the public reads, then kept only in-frame beta chains. Each entry merges the rows of one CDR3 protein and shows their most common DNA and genes. The sample records 60,000 to 85,000 distinct CDR3 sequences, roughly 6.9% of which are singletons. The ten largest clones add up to under 45% of the sample. According to the study, the label for this sample's treatment or condition signals: live attenuated yellow fever vaccine strain. Here the sequenced sample was CD8+ T cells sorted from PBMCs, taken 5 to 6 days after the first yellow fever vaccination. All receptors come from a young man who received the YFV17D yellow fever vaccine.

The V call is TRBV4-1, the J call TRBJ2-1; 13 bases fit TRBD2. After removal of 0 bases from V and 6 bases from J, the junction contained 11 bases not matched to a gene. Germline assignment: CDR1 MGHRA and CDR2 YSYEKL. The CDR3 loop spans 19 amino acids. The CDR3 is CASSQDPPWTSGGFNEQFF. Here the CDR3 DNA reads TGCGCCAGCAGCCAAGATCCGCCTTGGACTAGCGGGGGTTTCAATGAGCAGTTCTTC.

A word on this clonotype: This may be a read error, as it is one base from a much larger clone. The chain employs TRBV7-8 and TRBJ2-7; D is unresolved. The CDR3 contains 16 residues. Germline CDR1 and CDR2: SGHVS and FQNEAQ. CDR3 loop: CASSSTRLPAHYEQHF. In nucleotides, the CDR3 is TGTGCCAGCAGCTCCACCCGTTTACCTGCTCACTACGAGCAGCACTTC.

This clonotype was recorded many times. V usage is TRBV27 and J usage is TRBJ2-5, with TRBD1 as a possible D gene (5 bases). Per germline, CDR1 MNHEY and CDR2 SMNVEV (reference sequence). Trimming took 6 bases from V and 2 from J, leaving 16 bases between them. This CDR3 region has 15 residues. CDR3 bases: TGTGCCAGCAGACCCAAGAACAGGTTTCAAGAGACCCAGTACTTC. It codes for CASRPKNRFQETQYF.

In its sample, this clonotype was seen a few times. The V and J genes are TRBV12-3 or TRBV12-4 and TRBJ1-1, with 8 bases fitting TRBD1. V lost 6 bases and J lost 6; bases outside the gene matches: 12. CDR3 length equals 15 residues. In nucleotides, the CDR3 is TGTGCCAGCAGCTCCCTGACAGGGGATTGGGCTGAAGCTTTCTTT. This codes for CASSSLTGDWAEAFF.

In its sample, this clonotype was seen a few times. CDR3 coding DNA: TGCAGTGCGCCAGATTCGGGGGCCCCTTACGAGCAGTACGTC. It is translated as CSAPDSGAPYEQYV. The V and J genes are TRBV20-1 and TRBJ2-7; either TRBD1 or TRBD2 may fit D (6 bases each). Germline CDR1 and CDR2: DFQATT and SNEGSKA (reference sequence). V was shortened by 6 bases and J by 4 bases, with 19 bases between the two germline ends. The CDR3 length is 14 residues.

Many counts were recorded for this clonotype. V is TRBV27 and J is TRBJ2-5, with D hard to call. The CDR3 contains 14 residues. Germline values: CDR1 MNHEY, CDR2 SMNVEV (reference sequence). The ends were cut back, 5 bases at V and 1 base at J, with 11 bases in the middle. The CDR3 reads CASSPSDFQETQYF. CDR3 in DNA: TGTGCCAGCAGTCCCTCCGATTTCCAAGAGACCCAGTACTTC.

The count of this clonotype is one. The chain couples TRBV12-3 or TRBV12-4 to TRBJ1-1; D is possibly TRBD1 (5 bases). The CDR3 covers 12 residues. V lost 6 bases and J lost 6, with 11 bases in between. CDR3 sequence reads: CASRFSGPEAFF. The DNA of the CDR3 is TGTGCCAGCAGATTCTCAGGGCCTGAAGCTTTCTTT.

V and J are TRBV18 and TRBJ2-3, with D hard to call. CDR1 is KGHSH and CDR2 is LQKENI in the germline V gene. The CDR3 totals 16 residues. V was pared by 6 bases and J by 0 bases, with 16 bases between. As DNA, the CDR3 is TGTGCCAGCTCTTCGGCGGCGGTTACTAGCACAGATACGCAGTATTTT. Residues: CASSSAAVTSTDTQYF.

In its sample, this clonotype was seen many times. This rearrangement joins TRBV21-1 to TRBJ2-3; the DNA was not used to check the table's D call, TRBD1. TRBV21-1 is flagged as a pseudogene. The CDR3 is 13 residues long. Here the CDR3 reads CASRARLTDTQYF. In DNA form, the CDR3 reads TGTGCCAGCCGGGCCAGGTTGACAGATACGCAGTATTTT.

The chain is built from TRBV5-1 and TRBJ2-1; D ambiguous. This CDR3 is 15 amino acids long. The germline gives CDR1 SGHRS, CDR2 YFSETQ. V shed 4 bases and J shed 0 bases, with 11 bases lying between them. CDR3 region: CASSLPTASYNEQFF. In DNA, the CDR3 is TGCGCCAGCAGCCTTCCCACGGCCTCCTACAATGAGCAGTTCTTC. Full variable domain (remainder filled in from reference TRBV5-1 and TRBJ2-1): KAGVTQTPRYLIKTRGQQVTLSCSPISGHRSVSWYQQTPGQGLQFLFEYFSETQRNKGNFPGRFSGRQFSNSRSEMNVSTLELGDSALYLCASSLPTASYNEQFFGPGTRLTVL.

The sample holds many counts of this clonotype. The CDR3 reads CASMWRGTEETQYF. CDR3 coding DNA: TGTGCCAGCATGTGGCGGGGGACCGAAGAGACCCAGTACTTC. V and J are TRBV6-1 and TRBJ2-5; 7 nucleotides agree with TRBD2. V lost 7 bases to trimming and J lost 3 bases; unmatched junction nucleotides: 8. This CDR3 comprises 14 residues. Germline V gives CDR1 MNHNS, CDR2 SASEGT.

This clonotype was seen ten or more times. V is TRBV5-4 and J is TRBJ2-7, with a possible D match to TRBD1 (6 bases). Germline V gene data show CDR1 as SGHNT and CDR2 as YYREEE (reference sequence). The length of the CDR3 is 14 residues. The germline V and J ends were trimmed by 2 bases and 0 bases, with 9 bases remaining between them. The chain's CDR3 is CASSFGGLSYEQYV. CDR3 DNA: TGTGCCAGCAGCTTTGGGGGCCTCTCCTACGAGCAGTACGTC.

The chain employs TRBV6-1 and TRBJ2-5; TRBD1 matches at 7 bases. Trimming at V came to 6 bases and at J to 5 bases, leaving 15 bases not matched to a gene. The germline CDR1 and CDR2 sequences are MNHNS and SASEGT. CDR3 size: 16 residues. CDR3 in DNA: TGTGCCAGCAGACCTTCACCAGGGGGAATATATGAGACCCAGTACTTC. Protein sequence: CASRPSPGGIYETQYF.

Only a few counts were recorded for this clonotype. This chain joins TRBV12-3 or TRBV12-4 and TRBJ1-5, with D possibly matching TRBD1 (5 bases). V was pared by 6 bases and J by 6 bases, with 9 bases between. The CDR3 runs 12 residues. CDR3 DNA sequence: TGTGCCAGCAGGGAGGGGAGTCAGCCCCAGCATTTT. Translation: CASREGSQPQHF.

The table lists this clonotype with many counts. The chain uses TRBV4-2 and TRBJ1-2, with a possible D match to TRBD1 (5 bases). This CDR3 region has 17 residues. Germline CDR1 and CDR2: LGHNA and YNFKEQ. Trimming shortened V by 0 bases and J by 4 bases, and 18 bases separated the two germline ends. The CDR3 here is CASSQEVSGAPGYGYTF. CDR3 sequence (DNA): TGTGCCAGCAGCCAAGAAGTAAGCGGGGCCCCTGGCTATGGCTACACCTTC.

This clonotype came up many times. V is TRBV5-5 and J is TRBJ1-1, with D uncertain. Trimming pared 0 bases from V and 5 bases from J, leaving 8 bases between. This CDR3 is 13 amino acids long. Germline CDR1 is SGHKS and CDR2 is YYEKEE (reference sequence). CDR3 nucleotide sequence: TGTGCCAGCAGCTTGGGTGGGTGGACTGAAGCTTTCTTT. This codes for CASSLGGWTEAFF.

This clonotype was observed at least ten times. This sequence joins TRBV4-1 and TRBJ2-1, with 7 nucleotides matching TRBD1. Germline lookup yields CDR1 MGHRA and CDR2 YSYEKL. CDR3 size: 14 residues. Losses at the gene ends were 2 bases for V and 8 bases for J; bases not matched to a gene: 6. As DNA, the CDR3 is TGCGCCAGCAGCCAACAGGGACAGTTCCATGAGCAGTTCTTC. Protein product: CASSQQGQFHEQFF.